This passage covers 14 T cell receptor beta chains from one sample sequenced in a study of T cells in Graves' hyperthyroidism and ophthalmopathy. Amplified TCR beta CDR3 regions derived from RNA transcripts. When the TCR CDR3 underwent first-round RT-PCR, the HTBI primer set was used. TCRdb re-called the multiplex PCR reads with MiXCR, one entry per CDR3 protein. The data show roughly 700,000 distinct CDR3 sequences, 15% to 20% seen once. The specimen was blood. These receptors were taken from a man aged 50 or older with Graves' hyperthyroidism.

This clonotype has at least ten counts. CDR3 sequence (DNA): TGTGCCACCAGCAGAGGGTCTAGCGGGGGCGGGGAGCTGTTTTTT. This codes for CATSRGSSGGGELFF. This chain links TRBV15 with TRBJ2-2; TRBD2 agrees at 10 bases. The CDR3 is made up of 15 amino acids. V shed 1 base, J shed 7 bases, and the junction held 3 bases outside the gene matches. CDR1 is LNHNV, CDR2 YYDKDF, per germline (reference sequence). The variable domain in full, with the rest retrieved from reference TRBV15 and TRBJ2-2, is DAMVIQNPRYQVTQFGKPVTLSCSQTLNHNVMYWYQQKSSQAPKLLFHYYDKDFNNEADTPDNFQSRRPNTSFCFLDIRSPGLGDTAMYLCATSRGSSGGGELFFGEGSRLTVL.

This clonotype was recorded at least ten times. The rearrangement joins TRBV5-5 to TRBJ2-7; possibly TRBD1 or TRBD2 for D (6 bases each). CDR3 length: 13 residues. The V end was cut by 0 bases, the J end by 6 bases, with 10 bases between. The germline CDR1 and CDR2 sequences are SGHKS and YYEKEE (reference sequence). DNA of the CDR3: TGTGCCAGCAGCTTGGCCGGGGGCATCGAGCAGTACTTC. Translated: CASSLAGGIEQYF. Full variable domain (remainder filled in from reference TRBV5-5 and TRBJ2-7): DAGVTQSPTHLIKTRGQQVTLRCSPISGHKSVSWYQQVLGQGPQFIFQYYEKEERGRGNFPDRFSARQFPNYSSELNVNALLLGDSALYLCASSLAGGIEQYFGPGTRLTVT.

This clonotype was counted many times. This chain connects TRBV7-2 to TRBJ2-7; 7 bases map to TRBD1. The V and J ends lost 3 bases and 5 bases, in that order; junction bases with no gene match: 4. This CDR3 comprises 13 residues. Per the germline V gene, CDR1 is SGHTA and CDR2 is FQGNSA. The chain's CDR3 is CASSFEQGNEQYF. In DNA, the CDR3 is TGTGCCAGCAGCTTCGAACAGGGGAACGAGCAGTACTTC.

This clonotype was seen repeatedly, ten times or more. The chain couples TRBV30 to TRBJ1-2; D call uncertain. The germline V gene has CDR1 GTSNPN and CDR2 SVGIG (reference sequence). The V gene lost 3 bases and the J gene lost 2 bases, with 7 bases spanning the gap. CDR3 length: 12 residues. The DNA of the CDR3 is TGTGCCTGGAGCGATACCAACTATGGCTACACCTTC. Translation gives CAWSDTNYGYTF.

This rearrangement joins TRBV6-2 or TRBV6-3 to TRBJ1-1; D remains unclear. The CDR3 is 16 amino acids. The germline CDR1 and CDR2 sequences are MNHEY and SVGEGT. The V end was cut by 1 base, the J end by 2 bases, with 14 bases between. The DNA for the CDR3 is TGTGCCAGCAGTTACTTTCCCCGGGCTTTTAACACTGAAGCTTTCTTT. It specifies CASSYFPRAFNTEAFF.

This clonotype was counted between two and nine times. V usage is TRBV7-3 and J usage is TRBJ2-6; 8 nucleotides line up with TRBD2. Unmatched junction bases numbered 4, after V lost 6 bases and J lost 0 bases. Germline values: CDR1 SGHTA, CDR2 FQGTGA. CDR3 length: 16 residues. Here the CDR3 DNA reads TGTGCCAGCAGTACGGGAGGGCCCTCTGGGGCCAACGTCCTGACTTTC. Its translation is CASSTGGPSGANVLTF.

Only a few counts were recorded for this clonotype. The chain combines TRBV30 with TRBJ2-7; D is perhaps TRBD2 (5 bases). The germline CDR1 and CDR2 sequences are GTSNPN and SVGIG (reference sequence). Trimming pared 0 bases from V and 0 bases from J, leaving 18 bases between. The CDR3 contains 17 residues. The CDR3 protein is CAWSVLSLEGLSYEQYF. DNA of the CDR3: TGTGCCTGGAGTGTCCTCTCGTTAGAGGGCCTCTCCTACGAGCAGTACTTC.

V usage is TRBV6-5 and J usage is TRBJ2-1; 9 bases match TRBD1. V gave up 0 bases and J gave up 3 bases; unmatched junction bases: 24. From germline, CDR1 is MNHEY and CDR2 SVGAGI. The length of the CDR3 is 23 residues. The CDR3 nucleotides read TGTGCCAGCAGTTACTCGAGGGACAGGGACCTCTTAACCGTCTGGGGCCTCTACAATGAGCAGTTCTTC. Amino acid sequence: CASSYSRDRDLLTVWGLYNEQFF.

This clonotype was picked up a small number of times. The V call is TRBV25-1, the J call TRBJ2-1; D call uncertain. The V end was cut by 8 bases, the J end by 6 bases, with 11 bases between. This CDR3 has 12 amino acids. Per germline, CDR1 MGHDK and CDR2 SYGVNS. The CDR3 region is CASHARSNEQFF. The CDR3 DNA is TGTGCCAGCCATGCGAGGAGCAATGAGCAGTTCTTC.

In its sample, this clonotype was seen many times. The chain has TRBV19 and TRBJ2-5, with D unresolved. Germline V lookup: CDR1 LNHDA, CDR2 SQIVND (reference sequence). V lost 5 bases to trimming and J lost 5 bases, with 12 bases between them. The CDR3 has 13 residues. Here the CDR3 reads CASSLTRRETQYF. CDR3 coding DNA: TGTGCCAGTAGTTTGACACGCCGGGAGACCCAGTACTTC. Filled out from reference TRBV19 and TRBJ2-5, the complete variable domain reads DGGITQSPKYLFRKEGQNVTLSCEQNLNHDAMYWYRQDPGQGLRLIYYSQIVNDFQKGDIAEGYSVSREKKESFPLTVTSAQKNPTAFYLCASSLTRRETQYFGPGTRLLVL.

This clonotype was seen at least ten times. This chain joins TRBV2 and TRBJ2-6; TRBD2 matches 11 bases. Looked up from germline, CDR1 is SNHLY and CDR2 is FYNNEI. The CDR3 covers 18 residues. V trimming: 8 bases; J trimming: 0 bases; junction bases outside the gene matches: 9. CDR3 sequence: CASLPLAGGYSGANVLTF. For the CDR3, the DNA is TGTGCCAGCCTCCCTCTAGCGGGAGGTTACTCTGGGGCCAACGTCCTGACTTTC.

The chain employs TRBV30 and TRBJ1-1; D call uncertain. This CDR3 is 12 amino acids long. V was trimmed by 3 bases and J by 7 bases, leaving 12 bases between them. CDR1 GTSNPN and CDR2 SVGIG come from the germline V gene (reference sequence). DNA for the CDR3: TGTGCCTGGAGCCTAACCGGGATTGAAGCTTTCTTT. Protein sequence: CAWSLTGIEAFF.

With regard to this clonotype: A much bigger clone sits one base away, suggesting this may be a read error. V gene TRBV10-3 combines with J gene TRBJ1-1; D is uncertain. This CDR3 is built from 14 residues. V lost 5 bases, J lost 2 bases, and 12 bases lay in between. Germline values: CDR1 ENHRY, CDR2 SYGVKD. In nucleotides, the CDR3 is TGTGCCATCAGTTCCCAACTGCTTAACACTGAAGCTTTCTTT. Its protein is CAISSQLLNTEAFF.

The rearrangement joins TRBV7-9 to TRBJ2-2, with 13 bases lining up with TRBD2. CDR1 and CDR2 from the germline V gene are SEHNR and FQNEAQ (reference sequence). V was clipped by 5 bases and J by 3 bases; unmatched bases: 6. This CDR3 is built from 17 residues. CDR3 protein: CASSIGLAGVHTGELFF. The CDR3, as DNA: TGTGCCAGCAGCATAGGACTAGCGGGAGTCCACACCGGGGAGCTGTTTTTT.